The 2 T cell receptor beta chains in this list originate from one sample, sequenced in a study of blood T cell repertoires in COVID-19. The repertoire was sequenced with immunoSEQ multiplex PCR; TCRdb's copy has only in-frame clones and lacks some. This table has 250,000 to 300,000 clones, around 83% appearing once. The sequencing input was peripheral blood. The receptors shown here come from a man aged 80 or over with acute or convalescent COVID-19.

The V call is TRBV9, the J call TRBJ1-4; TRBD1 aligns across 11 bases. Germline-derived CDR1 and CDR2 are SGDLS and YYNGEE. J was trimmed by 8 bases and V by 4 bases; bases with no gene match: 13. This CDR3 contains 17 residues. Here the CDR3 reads CASSWTGGPPRREKLFF. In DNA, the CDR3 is TGTGCCAGCAGCTGGACAGGGGGCCCCCCGCGTCGGGAAAAACTGTTTTTT.

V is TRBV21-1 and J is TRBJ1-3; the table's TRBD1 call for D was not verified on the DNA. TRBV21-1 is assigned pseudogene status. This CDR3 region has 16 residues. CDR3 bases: TGTGCCAGCAGCCCACCGACAGGAAACTCTGGAAACACCATATATTTT. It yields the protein CASSPPTGNSGNTIYF.